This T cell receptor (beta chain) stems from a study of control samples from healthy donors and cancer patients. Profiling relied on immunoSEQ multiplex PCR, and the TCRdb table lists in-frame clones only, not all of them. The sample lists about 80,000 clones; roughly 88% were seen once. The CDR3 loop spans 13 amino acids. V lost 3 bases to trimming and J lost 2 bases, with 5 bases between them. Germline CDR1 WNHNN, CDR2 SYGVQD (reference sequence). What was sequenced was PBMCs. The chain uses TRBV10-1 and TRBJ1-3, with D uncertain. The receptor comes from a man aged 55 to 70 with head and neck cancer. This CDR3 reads CASSDRTGNTIYF. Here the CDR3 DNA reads TGCGCCAGCAGTGACAGAACTGGAAACACCATATATTTT.